Shown below are 31 T cell receptor beta chains from a single sample sequenced in a study of blood T cell repertoires in COVID-19. The repertoire was sequenced with immunoSEQ multiplex PCR; TCRdb's copy has only in-frame clones and lacks some. The table has a few hundred thousand clones, roughly 86% seen once. What was sequenced was peripheral blood. Receptors originate from a woman between 50 and 59 years old with acute or convalescent COVID-19.

The chain uses TRBV18 and TRBJ1-5, with 10 bases that match TRBD1. J gave up 8 bases and V 7 bases, and 8 bases lay outside the gene matches. Germline V gene sequence: CDR1 KGHSH, CDR2 LQKENI. The CDR3 is made up of 14 amino acids. The CDR3 DNA sequence: TGTGCCAGCTGTGGAGGGACAGGGGCAGAGCCCCAGCATTTT. Its protein is CASCGGTGAEPQHF.

In its sample, this clone was seen once. The chain has TRBV5-5 and TRBJ1-1, with D unclear. The length of the CDR3 is 16 residues. Trimming took off 3 bases at V and 4 bases at J, with 19 bases between the two ends. Germline V gene lookup returns CDR1 SGHKS and CDR2 YYEKEE (reference sequence). In DNA, the CDR3 is TGTGCCAGCAGCTCCTGGGTTGGCTTTGGGAGCACTGAAGCTTTCTTT. Translating gives CASSSWVGFGSTEAFF.

This chain uses TRBV3-1 (or the pseudogene TRBV3-2) with TRBJ1-1; D unresolved. The CDR3 covers 12 residues. Deletions cut 5 bases from V and 1 base from J, with 5 bases between. CDR1 and CDR2 from the germline V gene are LGHDT and YNNKEL (reference sequence). CDR3 sequence (DNA): TGTGCCAGCAGCTCAGGGAACACTGAAGCTTTCTTT. Translated: CASSSGNTEAFF.

The rearrangement joins TRBV27 to TRBJ2-1; TRBD2 matches at 7 bases. The CDR3 consists of 17 residues. Germline assignment: CDR1 MNHEY and CDR2 SMNVEV (reference sequence). After removal of 6 bases from V and 7 bases from J, the junction contained 18 bases not matched to a gene. This CDR3 is CASSAGTGGFFRNEQFF. The CDR3 nucleotides are TGTGCCAGCAGCGCGGGTACGGGAGGATTTTTCCGTAATGAGCAGTTCTTC.

The gene calls are TRBV4-2 and TRBJ1-5; tentative D call: TRBD1 (6 bases). The germline gives CDR1 LGHNA, CDR2 YNFKEQ. The CDR3 runs 12 residues. V was cut by 4 bases and J by 7 bases, with 8 bases left in between. The CDR3: CASSPQGQPQHF. The CDR3 DNA reads TGTGCCAGCAGCCCACAGGGACAGCCCCAGCATTTT.

This clone was seen a single time. The V and J genes are TRBV3-1 (or the pseudogene TRBV3-2) and TRBJ1-2; 10 positions match TRBD1. The CDR3 runs to 15 residues. The V gene's germline CDR1 is LGHDT and CDR2 YNNKEL (reference sequence). V trimming: 3 bases; J trimming: 7 bases; junction bases outside the gene matches: 8. The CDR3 region is CASSQSFGDRGGYTF. The CDR3 coding sequence is TGTGCCAGCAGCCAGTCCTTCGGGGACAGGGGTGGCTACACCTTC.

This chain joins TRBV20-1 and TRBJ2-3, with TRBD1 as a possible D gene (6 bases). Germline V gene lookup returns CDR1 DFQATT and CDR2 SNEGSKA (reference sequence). The CDR3 sequence is 15 residues long. V was clipped by 3 bases and J by 0 bases, with 13 bases between them. The CDR3 here is CSASLTGTSTDTQYF. The CDR3 nucleotides are TGCAGTGCTAGTTTGACAGGCACTAGCACAGATACGCAGTATTTT.

The chain joins TRBV7-9 to TRBJ2-7, with 10 bases aligning to TRBD2. V lost 7 bases, J lost 7 bases, and 13 bases stayed unmatched. The CDR3 totals 15 residues. Germline CDR1 is SEHNR and CDR2 is FQNEAQ (reference sequence). CDR3 protein: CASNEKSGRVWEQYF. The DNA for the CDR3 is TGTGCCAGCAACGAGAAGAGCGGGAGGGTATGGGAGCAGTACTTC. Variable domain in full (rest from reference TRBV7-9 and TRBJ2-7): DTGVSQNPRHKITKRGQNVTFRCDPISEHNRLYWYRQTLGQGPEFLTYFQNEAQLEKSRLLSDRFSAERPKGSFSTLEIQRTEQGDSAMYLCASNEKSGRVWEQYFGPGTRLTVT.

The chain is built from TRBV28 and TRBJ1-6, with TRBD1 matching over 7 bases. Per germline, CDR1 MDHEN and CDR2 SYDVKM. V was pared by 6 bases and J by 1 base, with 3 bases of the junction left unmatched. The CDR3 consists of 15 residues. The CDR3 region has the DNA TGTGCCAGCAGGGGGGACAGTTCCTATAATTCACCCCTCCACTTT. Amino acids: CASRGDSSYNSPLHF.

The chain recombines TRBV7-2 with TRBJ1-1; D is undetermined. Germline assignment: CDR1 SGHTA and CDR2 FQGNSA. CDR3 size: 15 residues. Trimming left V 5 bases short and J 1 base short, with 14 bases between. This CDR3 reads CASSPMAGKNTEAFF. The CDR3 DNA sequence: TGTGCCAGCAGCCCCATGGCGGGGAAGAACACTGAAGCTTTCTTT.

This clone has a handful of counts. The chain recombines TRBV12-5 with TRBJ1-1; 7 bases are a match to TRBD1. The V gene end was trimmed by 5 bases and the J gene end by 1 base; junction bases not matched to a gene: 4. This CDR3 comprises 14 residues. Per germline, CDR1 LGHNT and CDR2 FRNRAP. The CDR3 nucleotides read TGTGCTAGTGGTCTCCGGACAGGGAACACTGAAGCTTTCTTT. Translating it yields CASGLRTGNTEAFF.

This rearrangement joins TRBV7-9 to TRBJ1-1, with D unclear. In germline, CDR1 is SEHNR, CDR2 FQNEAQ (reference sequence). V was shortened by 1 base and J by 1 base, with 7 bases between the two germline ends. There are 14 residues in the CDR3. This CDR3 reads CASSLGVRNTEAFF. The CDR3 nucleotides read TGTGCCAGCAGCTTAGGAGTCCGGAACACTGAAGCTTTCTTT.

This clone was counted once. The chain has TRBV30 and TRBJ2-1, with 11 bases aligning to TRBD2. Germline assignment: CDR1 GTSNPN and CDR2 SVGIG (reference sequence). V lost 1 base to trimming and J lost 8 bases; unmatched junction nucleotides: 4. The CDR3 loop spans 14 amino acids. The CDR3 spells CAWSGLAGTHEQFF. In DNA, the CDR3 is TGTGCCTGGAGTGGACTAGCGGGAACCCATGAGCAGTTCTTC.

In this sample, this clone turned up a few times. The genes are TRBV15 and TRBJ1-5, with 11 bases identical to TRBD1. There are 15 residues in the CDR3. V trimming: 3 bases; J trimming: 6 bases; junction bases outside the gene matches: 4. Germline-derived CDR1 and CDR2 are LNHNV and YYDKDF (reference sequence). The DNA of the CDR3 is TGTGCCACCAGCAGGCAGGGACAGGGGGGTCAGCCCCAGCATTTT. Encoded protein: CATSRQGQGGQPQHF.

Only a few counts were recorded for this clone. The rearrangement uses TRBV6-5 and TRBJ1-2, with D maybe TRBD1 (5 bases). The CDR3 is 15 residues long. V gave up 2 bases and J gave up 7 bases, with 17 bases separating them. Germline values: CDR1 MNHEY, CDR2 SVGAGI. DNA of the CDR3: TGTGCCAGCAGTTACGGCGCAGGGATACGTAGTGGCTACACCTTC. This translates into CASSYGAGIRSGYTF.

This chain links TRBV5-3 with TRBJ1-1, with D maybe TRBD1 (5 bases). TRBV5-3 is flagged as an ORF with uncertain function. Trimming stripped 3 bases from V and 6 bases from J, with 30 bases between. The CDR3 extends over 19 amino acids. The chain's CDR3 is CARSSGQPGLRKRGAEAFF. Written as DNA, the CDR3 is TGTGCCAGAAGCTCGGGCCAGCCGGGACTCCGAAAGCGGGGGGCTGAAGCTTTCTTT.

This chain links TRBV19 with TRBJ2-3, with 11 bases fitting TRBD2. This CDR3 has 18 amino acids. Germline V gives CDR1 LNHDA, CDR2 SQIVND (reference sequence). V was clipped by 5 bases and J by 0 bases; unmatched bases: 10. In DNA form, the CDR3 reads TGTGCCAGTAGTCCCACGGGACTAGCGGAACCTAGCACAGATACGCAGTATTTT. Residues: CASSPTGLAEPSTDTQYF.

In DNA form, the CDR3 reads TGTGCCAGCAGTCTGGGACATGAAACCTACGAGCAGTACTTC. This codes for CASSLGHETYEQYF. The chain uses TRBV28 and TRBJ2-7; TRBD1 is a possible D gene (6 bases). The CDR3 totals 14 residues. The germline V gene encodes CDR1 MDHEN and CDR2 SYDVKM. V was shortened by 5 bases and J by 2 bases, with 13 bases between the two germline ends.

The chain carries TRBV4-2 and TRBJ1-4; tentatively, D is TRBD1 (5 bases). CDR3 size: 19 residues. Germline CDR1 LGHNA, CDR2 YNFKEQ. V lost 0 bases to trimming and J lost 8 bases, with 25 bases between them. The CDR3 DNA sequence: TGTGCCAGCAGCCAAGAAAACGGGCAGGAAACGGGGGGTAGGGAAAAACTGTTTTTT. Its protein is CASSQENGQETGGREKLFF.

This chain connects TRBV7-2 to TRBJ2-1; possible D gene TRBD1, 6 bases. The CDR3 is made up of 17 amino acids. Germline V CDR1 and CDR2: SGHTA, FQGNSA. V was cut by 5 bases and J by 6 bases, with 23 bases left in between. The CDR3 loop is CASSKTPWGQSPNEQFF. The CDR3 DNA is TGTGCCAGCAGCAAAACCCCCTGGGGGCAATCCCCCAATGAGCAGTTCTTC.

The V and J genes are TRBV30 and TRBJ2-7, with 8 bases fitting TRBD1. The junction had 6 bases not matched to a gene; V was cut back by 5 bases and J by 3 bases. In germline, CDR1 is GTSNPN, CDR2 SVGIG (reference sequence). The CDR3 consists of 13 residues. As DNA, the CDR3 is TGTGCCTGGGGGACAGGTTACGGCTACGAGCAGTACTTC. Its protein product is CAWGTGYGYEQYF.

This chain uses TRBV5-1 with TRBJ2-7; 10 nucleotides match TRBD1. The CDR3 sequence is 16 residues long. Germline-derived CDR1 and CDR2 are SGHRS and YFSETQ. Germline trimming cut 0 bases from V and 3 bases from J; bases unmatched to any gene: 6. The CDR3 bases are TGCGCCAGCAGCTTGGCAGGCGGGACAGGGGTCTACGAGCAGTACTTC. This translates into CASSLAGGTGVYEQYF.

The genes are TRBV19 and TRBJ2-1; TRBD2 matches 16 bases. The germline gives CDR1 LNHDA, CDR2 SQIVND (reference sequence). After removal of 4 bases from V and 5 bases from J, the junction contained 8 bases not matched to a gene. The length of the CDR3 is 18 residues. The CDR3 spells CASSRDGTSGRADNEQFF. In nucleotides, the CDR3 is TGTGCCAGTAGTAGGGACGGGACTAGCGGGAGGGCCGACAATGAGCAGTTCTTC.

The rearrangement links TRBV18 to TRBJ1-6; 7 bases map to TRBD1. This CDR3 is built from 18 residues. V shed 3 bases, J shed 6 bases, and the junction held 14 bases outside the gene matches. CDR1 KGHSH and CDR2 LQKENI come from the germline V gene. In DNA, the CDR3 is TGTGCCAGCTCACCTCATATCGAGGGGGCAGGGGTTAATTCACCCCTCCACTTT. Translation gives CASSPHIEGAGVNSPLHF.

The chain has TRBV14 and TRBJ2-4; weak D call: TRBD1 (5 bases). The V gene lost 0 bases and the J gene lost 6 bases, with 12 bases spanning the gap. Germline assignment: CDR1 SGHDN and CDR2 FVKESK. This CDR3 is 15 amino acids long. The chain's CDR3 is CASSQEQGWGNIQYF. CDR3 nucleotides: TGTGCCAGCAGCCAAGAGCAGGGATGGGGAAACATTCAGTACTTC.

J is TRBJ1-5 and V is TRBV10-3, with 7 bases that match TRBD1. After removal of 6 bases from V and 0 bases from J, the junction contained 5 bases not matched to a gene. This CDR3 is built from 15 residues. Germline CDR1 reads ENHRY; CDR2 reads SYGVKD. The CDR3 sequence: CAISRDSPSNQPQHF. In nucleotides, the CDR3 is TGTGCCATCAGCCGGGACAGCCCTAGCAATCAGCCCCAGCATTTT.

The chain is built from TRBV7-3 and TRBJ1-6, with TRBD1 matching over 9 bases. The ends lost 5 bases at V and 7 bases at J; junction bases unmatched: 6. The CDR3 loop spans 15 amino acids. Germline V gene sequence: CDR1 SGHTA, CDR2 FQGTGA. CDR3 in DNA: TGTGCCAGCAGCGACGGACAGGGGAGGAATTCACCCCTCCACTTT. The encoded protein is CASSDGQGRNSPLHF.

The chain joins TRBV4-1 to TRBJ2-3; 14 positions match TRBD2. V shed 4 bases and J 5 bases; nucleotides not matched to a gene: 2. The length of the CDR3 is 15 residues. Per germline, CDR1 MGHRA and CDR2 YSYEKL. The CDR3 here is CASSLGTSGGDTQYF. The CDR3 DNA reads as TGCGCCAGCAGCCTCGGGACTAGCGGGGGAGATACGCAGTATTTT.

The chain employs TRBV25-1 and TRBJ1-5; 7 bases line up with TRBD1. The CDR3 totals 15 residues. J was trimmed by 7 bases and V by 3 bases; bases with no gene match: 9. Per the germline V gene, CDR1 is MGHDK and CDR2 is SYGVNS. In nucleotides, the CDR3 is TGTGCCAGCAGTGATGGCGACAGGGCAGGGCAGCCCCAGCATTTT. It is translated as CASSDGDRAGQPQHF.

The chain carries TRBV20-1 and TRBJ1-3; D gene unclear. Germline-derived CDR1 and CDR2 are DFQATT and SNEGSKA (reference sequence). The V gene lost 3 bases and the J gene lost 2 bases, with 11 bases spanning the gap. This CDR3 region has 14 residues. DNA for the CDR3: TGCAGTGCTAGTAAAGTCCCGGCTGGAAACACCATATATTTT. This sequence encodes CSASKVPAGNTIYF.

The V gene is TRBV9, the J gene TRBJ1-4; a weak D match, TRBD1 (6 bases). With 3 bases removed from V and 8 bases from J, the gap between germline ends came to 14 bases. CDR1 and CDR2 (germline): SGDLS, YYNGEE. The CDR3 totals 14 residues. CDR3 bases: TGTGCCAGCAGCGCAACAGGGCTCGAGGAAAAACTGTTTTTT. Translating gives CASSATGLEEKLFF.